This T cell receptor (beta chain) emerged from a study of T cells in Graves' hyperthyroidism and ophthalmopathy. The table lists this clonotype with many counts. Trimming at V came to 5 bases and at J to 0 bases, leaving 17 bases not matched to a gene. CDR3 size: 20 residues. Graves' hyperthyroidism without ophthalmopathy progression within 18 months was termed stable. Patients aged 18 to 65 with hyperthyroidism were newly diagnosed, with duration under 2 months. Investigators excluded patients with uncontrolled infection, other autoimmune disease, pregnancy or lactation. The source material, RNA transcripts, was used to amplify TCR beta CDR3 regions. An initial round of RT-PCR targeting the TCR CDR3 relied on the HTBI primer set. TCRdb called the multiplex PCR reads again in MiXCR, with one record for every CDR3 protein. The sample has about 200,000 distinct CDR3 sequences, under 20% seen once.

This receptor was obtained from a man aged 45-65 years with Graves' hyperthyroidism. The rearrangement uses TRBV12-3 or TRBV12-4 and TRBJ2-1; 9 bases are shared with TRBD2. The sequenced material came from blood. Here the CDR3 reads CASSPDRAWTSEDSYNEQFF. DNA for the CDR3: TGTGCCAGCAGTCCGGACAGAGCTTGGACTAGCGAGGACTCCTACAATGAGCAGTTCTTC.